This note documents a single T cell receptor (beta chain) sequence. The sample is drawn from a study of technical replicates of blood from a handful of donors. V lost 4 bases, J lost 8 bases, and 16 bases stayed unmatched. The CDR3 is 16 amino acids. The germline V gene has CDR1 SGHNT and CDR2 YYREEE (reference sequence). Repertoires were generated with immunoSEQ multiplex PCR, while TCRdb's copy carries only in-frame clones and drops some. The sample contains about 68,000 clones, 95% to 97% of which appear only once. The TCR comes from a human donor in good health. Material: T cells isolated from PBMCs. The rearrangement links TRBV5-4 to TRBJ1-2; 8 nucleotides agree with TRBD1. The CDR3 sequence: CASSLGPLGQGEGYTF. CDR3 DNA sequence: TGTGCCAGCAGCCTGGGGCCTCTAGGACAGGGAGAGGGCTACACCTTC.